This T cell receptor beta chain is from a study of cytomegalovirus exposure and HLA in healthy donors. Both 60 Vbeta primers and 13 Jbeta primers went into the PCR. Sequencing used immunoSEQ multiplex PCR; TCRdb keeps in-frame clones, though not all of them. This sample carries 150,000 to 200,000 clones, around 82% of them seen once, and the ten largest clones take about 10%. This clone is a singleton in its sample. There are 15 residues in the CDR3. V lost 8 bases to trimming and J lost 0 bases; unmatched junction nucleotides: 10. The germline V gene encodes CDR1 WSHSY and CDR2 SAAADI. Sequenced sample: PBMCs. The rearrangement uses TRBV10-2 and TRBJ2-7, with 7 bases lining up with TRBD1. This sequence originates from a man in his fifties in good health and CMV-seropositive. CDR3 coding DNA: TGCGCCAGCCCTTGGACAGGACTTTTCTCCTACGAGCAGTACTTC. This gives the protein CASPWTGLFSYEQYF.